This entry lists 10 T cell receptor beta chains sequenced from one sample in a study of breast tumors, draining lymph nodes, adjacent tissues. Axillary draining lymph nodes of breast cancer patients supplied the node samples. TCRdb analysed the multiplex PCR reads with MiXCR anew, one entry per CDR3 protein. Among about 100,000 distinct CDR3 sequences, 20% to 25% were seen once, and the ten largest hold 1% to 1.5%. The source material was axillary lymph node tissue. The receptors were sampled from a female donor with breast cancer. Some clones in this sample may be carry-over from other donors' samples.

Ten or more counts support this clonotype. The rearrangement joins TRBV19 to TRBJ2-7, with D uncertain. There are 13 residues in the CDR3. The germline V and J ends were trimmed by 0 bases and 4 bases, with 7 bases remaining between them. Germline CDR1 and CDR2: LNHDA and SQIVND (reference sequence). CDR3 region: CASSIDPFYEQYF. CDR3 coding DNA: TGTGCCAGTAGTATAGATCCCTTTTACGAGCAGTACTTC.

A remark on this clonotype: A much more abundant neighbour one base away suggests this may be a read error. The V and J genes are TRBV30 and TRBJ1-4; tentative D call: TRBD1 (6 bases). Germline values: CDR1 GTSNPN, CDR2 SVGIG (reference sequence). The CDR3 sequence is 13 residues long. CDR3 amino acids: CAWSVLAGERLFF. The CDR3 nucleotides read TGTGCCTGGAGTGTACTGGCAGGGGAAAGACTGTTTTTT. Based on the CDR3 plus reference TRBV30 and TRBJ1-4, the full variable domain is SQTIHQWPATLVQPVGSPLSLECTVEGTSNPNLYWYRQAAGRGLQLLFYSVGIGQISSEVPQNLSASRPQDRQFILSSKKLLLSDSGFYLCAWSVLAGERLFFGSGTQLSVL.

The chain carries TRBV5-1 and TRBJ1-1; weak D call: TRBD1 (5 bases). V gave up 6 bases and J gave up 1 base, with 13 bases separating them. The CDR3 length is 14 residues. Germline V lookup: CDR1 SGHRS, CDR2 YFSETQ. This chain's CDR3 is CASTSGTTNTEAFF. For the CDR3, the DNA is TGCGCCAGCACTTCAGGGACGACGAACACTGAAGCTTTCTTT.

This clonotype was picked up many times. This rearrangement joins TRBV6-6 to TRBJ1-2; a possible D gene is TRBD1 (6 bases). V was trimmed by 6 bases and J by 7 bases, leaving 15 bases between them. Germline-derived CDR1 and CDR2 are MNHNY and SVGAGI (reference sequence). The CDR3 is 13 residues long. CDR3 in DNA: TGTGCCAGCAGCCCGAAGGGGGGAGGTGGCTACACCTTC. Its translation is CASSPKGGGGYTF.

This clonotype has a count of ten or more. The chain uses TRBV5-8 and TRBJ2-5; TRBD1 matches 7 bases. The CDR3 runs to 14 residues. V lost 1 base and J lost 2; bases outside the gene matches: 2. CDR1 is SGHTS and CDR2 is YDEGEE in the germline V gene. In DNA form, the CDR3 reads TGTGCCAGCAGCTTGTGGGACAGACAAGAGACCCAGTACTTC. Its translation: CASSLWDRQETQYF.

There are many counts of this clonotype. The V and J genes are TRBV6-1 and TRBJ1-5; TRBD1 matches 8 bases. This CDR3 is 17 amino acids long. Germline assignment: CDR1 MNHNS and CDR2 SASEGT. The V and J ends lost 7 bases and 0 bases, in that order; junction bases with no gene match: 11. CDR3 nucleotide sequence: TGTGCCAGCACCAACCGACAGGGGACTTATAGCAATCAGCCCCAGCATTTT. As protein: CASTNRQGTYSNQPQHF.

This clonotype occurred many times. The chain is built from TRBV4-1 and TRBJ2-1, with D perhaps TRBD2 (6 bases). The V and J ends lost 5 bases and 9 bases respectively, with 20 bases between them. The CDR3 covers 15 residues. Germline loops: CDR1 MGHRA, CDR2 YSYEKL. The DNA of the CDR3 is TGCGCCAGCAGCTATCCCCGGGCGGGGAGAAGTGAGCAGTTCTTC. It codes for CASSYPRAGRSEQFF.

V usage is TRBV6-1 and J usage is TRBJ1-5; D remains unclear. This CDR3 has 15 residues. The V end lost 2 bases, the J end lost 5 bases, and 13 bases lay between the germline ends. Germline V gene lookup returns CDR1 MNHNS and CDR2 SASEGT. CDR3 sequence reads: CASSERTHVDQPQHF. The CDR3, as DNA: TGTGCCAGCAGTGAACGGACCCACGTGGATCAGCCCCAGCATTTT.

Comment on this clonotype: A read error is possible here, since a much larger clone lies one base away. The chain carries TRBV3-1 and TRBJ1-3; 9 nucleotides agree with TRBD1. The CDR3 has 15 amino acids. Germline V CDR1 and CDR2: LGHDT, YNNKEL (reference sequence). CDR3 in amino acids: CASRSQGAGGNAIYF. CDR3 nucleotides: TGTGCCAGCAGATCACAGGGGGCCGGGGGAAACGCCATATATTTT. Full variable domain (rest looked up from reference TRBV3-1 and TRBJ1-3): DTAVSQTPKYLVTQMGNDKSIKCEQNLGHDTMYWYKQDSKKFLKIMFSYNNKELIINETVPNRFSPKSPDKAHLNLHINSLELGDSAVYFCASRSQGAGGNAIYFGEGSWLTVV.

The DNA for the CDR3 is TGTGCCTGGAGCCGGGGGACTAGCGGGAGTAGTGAGCAGTTCTTC. Protein: CAWSRGTSGSSEQFF. V is TRBV30 and J is TRBJ2-1; 14 bases line up with TRBD2. With 3 bases clipped from V and 9 bases from J, the junction kept 7 bases outside the gene matches. This CDR3 spans 15 amino acids. The germline V gene encodes CDR1 GTSNPN and CDR2 SVGIG (reference sequence).